This T cell receptor beta chain originates from a study of T cell responses to AZD1222 COVID-19 vaccine. Regarding the study as a whole: AZD1222 recipients seropositive at baseline numbered only six or seven. The donors showed a predominance of white British ancestry and of females, with possible underestimation of clonal diversity.

Measured with immunoSEQ multiplex PCR; TCRdb has only the in-frame clones, and not every one. The table shows about 140,000 clones, with roughly nine tenths occurring only once. About this clone itself: Antigen unknown.

The V and J ends lost 6 bases and 1 base respectively, with 9 bases between them. Germline CDR1 and CDR2: KGHSH and LQKENI. The CDR3 covers 13 residues. The material sequenced was peripheral blood, taken on day 0 of AZD1222 vaccination. The receptor's source is an adult in good health. This chain links TRBV18 with TRBJ1-1; no clear D. The CDR3 is CASSPRGNTEAFF. The CDR3 region has the DNA TGTGCCAGCTCCCCAAGAGGGAACACTGAAGCTTTCTTT.